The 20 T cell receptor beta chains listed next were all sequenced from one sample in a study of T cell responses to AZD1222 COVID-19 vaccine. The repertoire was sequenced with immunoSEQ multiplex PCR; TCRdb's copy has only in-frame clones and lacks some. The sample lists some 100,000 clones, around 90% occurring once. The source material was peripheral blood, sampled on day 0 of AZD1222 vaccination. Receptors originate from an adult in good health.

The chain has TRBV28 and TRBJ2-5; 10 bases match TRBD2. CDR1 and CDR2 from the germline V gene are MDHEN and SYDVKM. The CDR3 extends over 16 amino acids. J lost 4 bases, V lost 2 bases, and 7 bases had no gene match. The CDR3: CASSLGLAGVTETQYF. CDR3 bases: TGTGCCAGCAGTTTAGGCCTAGCGGGGGTGACAGAGACCCAGTACTTC. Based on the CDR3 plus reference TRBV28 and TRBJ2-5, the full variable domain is DVKVTQSSRYLVKRTGEKVFLECVQDMDHENMFWYRQDPGLGLRLIYFSYDVKMKEKGDIPEGYSVSREKKERFSLILESASTNQTSMYLCASSLGLAGVTETQYFGPGTRLLVL.

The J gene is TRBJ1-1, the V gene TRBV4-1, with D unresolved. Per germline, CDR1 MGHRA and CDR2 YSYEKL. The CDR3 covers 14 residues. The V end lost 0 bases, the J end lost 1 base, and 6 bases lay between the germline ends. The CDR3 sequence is CASSQDDGNTEAFF. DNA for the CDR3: TGCGCCAGCAGCCAAGACGACGGGAACACTGAAGCTTTCTTT.

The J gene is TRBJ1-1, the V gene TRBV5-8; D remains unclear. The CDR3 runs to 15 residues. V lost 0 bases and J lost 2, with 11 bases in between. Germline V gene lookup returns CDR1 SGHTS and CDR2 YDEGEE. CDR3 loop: CASSLASALNTEAFF. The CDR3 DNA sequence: TGTGCCAGCAGCTTGGCCTCAGCATTAAACACTGAAGCTTTCTTT.

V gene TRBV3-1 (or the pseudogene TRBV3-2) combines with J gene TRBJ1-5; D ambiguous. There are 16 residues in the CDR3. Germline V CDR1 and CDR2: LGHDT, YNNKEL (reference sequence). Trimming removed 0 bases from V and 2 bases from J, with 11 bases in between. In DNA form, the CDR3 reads TGTGCCAGCAGCCAAGATTTGGCCCCGGGCAATCAGCCCCAGCATTTT. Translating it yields CASSQDLAPGNQPQHF.

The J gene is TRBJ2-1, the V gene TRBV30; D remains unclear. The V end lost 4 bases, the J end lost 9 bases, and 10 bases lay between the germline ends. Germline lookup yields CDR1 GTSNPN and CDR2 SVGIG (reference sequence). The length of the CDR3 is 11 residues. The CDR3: CAWNSYGEQFF. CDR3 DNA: TGTGCCTGGAACTCATACGGTGAGCAGTTCTTC.

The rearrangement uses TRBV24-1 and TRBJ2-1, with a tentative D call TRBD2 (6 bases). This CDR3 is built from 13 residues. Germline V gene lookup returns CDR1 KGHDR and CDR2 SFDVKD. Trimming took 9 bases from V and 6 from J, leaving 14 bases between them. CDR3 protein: CATGTPTGNEQFF. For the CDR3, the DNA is TGTGCCACCGGGACTCCTACGGGCAATGAGCAGTTCTTC.

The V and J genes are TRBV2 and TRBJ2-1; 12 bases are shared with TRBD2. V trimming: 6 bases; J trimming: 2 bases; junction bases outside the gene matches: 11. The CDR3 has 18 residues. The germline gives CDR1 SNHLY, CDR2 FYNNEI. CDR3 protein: CASRPGLAGLPTYNEQFF. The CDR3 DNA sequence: TGTGCCAGCAGACCCGGACTAGCGGGATTACCCACCTACAATGAGCAGTTCTTC.

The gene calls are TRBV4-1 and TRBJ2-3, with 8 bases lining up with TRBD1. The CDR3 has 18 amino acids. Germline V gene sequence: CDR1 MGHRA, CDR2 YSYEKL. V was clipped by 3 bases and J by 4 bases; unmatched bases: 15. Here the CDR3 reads CASSHSLEGTGRPDTQYF. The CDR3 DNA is TGCGCCAGCAGCCACTCCCTTGAAGGGACAGGCCGCCCAGATACGCAGTATTTT.

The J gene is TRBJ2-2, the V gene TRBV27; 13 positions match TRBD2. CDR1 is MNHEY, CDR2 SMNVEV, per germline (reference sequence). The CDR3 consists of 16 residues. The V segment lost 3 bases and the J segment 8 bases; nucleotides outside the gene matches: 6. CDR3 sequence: CASSFRTSGSGGELFF. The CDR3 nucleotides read TGTGCCAGCAGTTTTAGGACTAGCGGGAGTGGTGGGGAGCTGTTTTTT.

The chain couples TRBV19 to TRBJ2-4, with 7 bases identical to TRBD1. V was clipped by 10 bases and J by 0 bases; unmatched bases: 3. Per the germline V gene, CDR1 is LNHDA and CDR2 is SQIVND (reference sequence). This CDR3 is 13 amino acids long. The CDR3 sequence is CATRDRAKNIQYF. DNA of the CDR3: TGTGCCACCCGGGACAGAGCCAAAAACATTCAGTACTTC.

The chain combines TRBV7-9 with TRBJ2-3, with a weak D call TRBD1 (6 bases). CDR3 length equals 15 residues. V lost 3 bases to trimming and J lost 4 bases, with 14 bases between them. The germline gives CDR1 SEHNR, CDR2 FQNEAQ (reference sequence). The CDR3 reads CASSFVRGYPDTQYF. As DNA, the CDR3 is TGTGCCAGCAGCTTTGTAAGGGGGTACCCAGATACGCAGTATTTT.

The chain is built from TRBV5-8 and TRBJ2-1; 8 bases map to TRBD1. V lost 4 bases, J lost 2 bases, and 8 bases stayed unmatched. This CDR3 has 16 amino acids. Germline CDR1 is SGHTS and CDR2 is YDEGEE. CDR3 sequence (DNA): TGTGCCAGCAGCCCGAAGACAGGGGCCCCCTACAATGAGCAGTTCTTC. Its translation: CASSPKTGAPYNEQFF.

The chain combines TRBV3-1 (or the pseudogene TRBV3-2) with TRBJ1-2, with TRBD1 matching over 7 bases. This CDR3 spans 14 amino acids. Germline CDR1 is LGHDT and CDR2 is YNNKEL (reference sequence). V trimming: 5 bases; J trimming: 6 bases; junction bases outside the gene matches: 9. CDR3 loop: CASSSSTGWDGYTF. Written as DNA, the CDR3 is TGTGCCAGCAGCTCATCGACAGGGTGGGATGGCTACACCTTC.

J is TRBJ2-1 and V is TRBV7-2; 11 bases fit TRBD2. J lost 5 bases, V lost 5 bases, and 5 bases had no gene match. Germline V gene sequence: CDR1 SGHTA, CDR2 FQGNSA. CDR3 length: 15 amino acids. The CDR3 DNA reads TGTGCCAGCAGCCTTAGCGGGGGGGCCCACAATGAGCAGTTCTTC. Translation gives CASSLSGGAHNEQFF.

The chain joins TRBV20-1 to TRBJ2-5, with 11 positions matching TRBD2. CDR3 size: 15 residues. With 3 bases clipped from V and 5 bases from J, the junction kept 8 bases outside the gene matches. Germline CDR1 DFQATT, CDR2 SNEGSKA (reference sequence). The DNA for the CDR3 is TGCAGTGCTAGTCTACTAGCGGGAGACACGGAGACCCAGTACTTC. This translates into CSASLLAGDTETQYF.

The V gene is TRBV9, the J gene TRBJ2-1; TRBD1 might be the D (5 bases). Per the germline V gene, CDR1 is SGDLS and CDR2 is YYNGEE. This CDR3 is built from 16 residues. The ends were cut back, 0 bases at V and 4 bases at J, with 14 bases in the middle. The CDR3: CASSVGSRGAYNEQFF. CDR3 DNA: TGTGCCAGCAGCGTAGGATCAAGGGGCGCGTACAATGAGCAGTTCTTC.

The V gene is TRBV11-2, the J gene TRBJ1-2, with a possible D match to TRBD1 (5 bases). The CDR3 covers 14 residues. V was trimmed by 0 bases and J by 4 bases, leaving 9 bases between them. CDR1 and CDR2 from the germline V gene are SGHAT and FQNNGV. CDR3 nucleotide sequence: TGTGCCAGCAGCTTAGATGGGGCCCTCTATGGCTACACCTTC. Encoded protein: CASSLDGALYGYTF. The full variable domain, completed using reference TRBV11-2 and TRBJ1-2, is EAGVAQSPRYKIIEKRQSVAFWCNPISGHATLYWYQQILGQGPKLLIQFQNNGVVDDSQLPKDRFSAERLKGVDSTLKIQPAKLEDSAVYLCASSLDGALYGYTFGSGTRLTVV.

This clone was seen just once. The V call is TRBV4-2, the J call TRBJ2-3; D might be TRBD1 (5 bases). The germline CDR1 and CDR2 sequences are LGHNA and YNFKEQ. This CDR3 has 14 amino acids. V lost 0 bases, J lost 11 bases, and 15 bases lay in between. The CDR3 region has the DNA TGTGCCAGCAGCCAAGATTCAGGCGGCAGGGAGCAGTATTTT. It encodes CASSQDSGGREQYF.

CDR3 nucleotide sequence: TGTGCCAGCAGTGCCGTAGGGCAGCCCCAGCATTTT. It specifies CASSAVGQPQHF. This sequence joins TRBV27 and TRBJ1-5; D call uncertain. Germline loops: CDR1 MNHEY, CDR2 SMNVEV (reference sequence). This CDR3 is built from 12 residues. The V end was cut by 5 bases, the J end by 7 bases, with 9 bases between.

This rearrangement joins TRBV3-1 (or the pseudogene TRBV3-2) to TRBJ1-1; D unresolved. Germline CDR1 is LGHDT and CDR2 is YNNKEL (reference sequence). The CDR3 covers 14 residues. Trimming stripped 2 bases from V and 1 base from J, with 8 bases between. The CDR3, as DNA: TGTGCCAGCAGCCAAACCTCAGGGAACACTGAAGCTTTCTTT. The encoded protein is CASSQTSGNTEAFF.